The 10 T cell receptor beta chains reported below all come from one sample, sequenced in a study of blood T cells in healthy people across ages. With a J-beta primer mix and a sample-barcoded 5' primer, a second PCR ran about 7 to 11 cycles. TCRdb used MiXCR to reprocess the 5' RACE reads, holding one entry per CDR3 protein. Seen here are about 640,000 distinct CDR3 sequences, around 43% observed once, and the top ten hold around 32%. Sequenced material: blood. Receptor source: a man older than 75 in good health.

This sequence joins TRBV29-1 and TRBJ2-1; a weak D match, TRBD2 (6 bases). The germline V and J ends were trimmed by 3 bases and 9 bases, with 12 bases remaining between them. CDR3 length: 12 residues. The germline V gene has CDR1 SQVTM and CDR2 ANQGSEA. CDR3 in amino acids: CSVDGVAAEQFF. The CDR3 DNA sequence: TGCAGCGTTGATGGGGTAGCGGCTGAGCAGTTCTTC.

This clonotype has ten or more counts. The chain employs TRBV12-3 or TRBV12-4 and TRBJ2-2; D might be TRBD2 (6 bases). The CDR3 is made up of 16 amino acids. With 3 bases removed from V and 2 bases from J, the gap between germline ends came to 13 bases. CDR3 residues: CASSFRGFTNTGELFF. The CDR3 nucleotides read TGTGCCAGCAGTTTCCGGGGGTTCACCAACACCGGGGAGCTGTTTTTT.

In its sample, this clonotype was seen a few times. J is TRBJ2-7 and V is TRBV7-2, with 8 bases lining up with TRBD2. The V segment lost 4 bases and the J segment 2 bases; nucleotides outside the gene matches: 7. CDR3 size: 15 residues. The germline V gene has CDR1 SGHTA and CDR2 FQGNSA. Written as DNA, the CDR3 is TGTGCCAGCAGCTCGGACCGGGGGGGGACCTACGAGCAGTACTTC. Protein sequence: CASSSDRGGTYEQYF.

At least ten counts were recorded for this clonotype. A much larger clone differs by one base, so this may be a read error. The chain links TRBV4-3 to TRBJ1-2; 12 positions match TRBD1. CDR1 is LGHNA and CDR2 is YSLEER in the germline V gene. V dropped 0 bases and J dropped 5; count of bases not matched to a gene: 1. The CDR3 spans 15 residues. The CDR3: CASSQEGQGAYGYTF. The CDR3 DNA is TGCGCCAGCAGCCAAGAGGGACAGGGGGCTTATGGCTACACCTTC.

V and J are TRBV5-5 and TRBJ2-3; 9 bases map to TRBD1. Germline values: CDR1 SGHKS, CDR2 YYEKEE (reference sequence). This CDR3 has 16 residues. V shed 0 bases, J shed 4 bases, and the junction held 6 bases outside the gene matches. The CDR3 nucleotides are TGTGCCAGCAGCTTGGCCCCGACAGGGGGTTCAGATACGCAGTATTTT. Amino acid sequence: CASSLAPTGGSDTQYF.

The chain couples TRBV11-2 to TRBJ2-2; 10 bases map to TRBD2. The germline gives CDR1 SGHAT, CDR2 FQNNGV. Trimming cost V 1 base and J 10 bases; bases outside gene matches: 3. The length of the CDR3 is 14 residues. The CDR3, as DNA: TGTGCCAGCAGCTTAGTCCTAGCGGGAGTGGAGCTGTTTTTT. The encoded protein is CASSLVLAGVELFF.

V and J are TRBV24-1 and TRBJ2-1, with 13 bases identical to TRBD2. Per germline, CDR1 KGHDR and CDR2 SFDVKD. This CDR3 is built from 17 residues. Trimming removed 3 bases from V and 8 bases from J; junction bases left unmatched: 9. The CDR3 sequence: CATSDAKTSGGVHEQFF. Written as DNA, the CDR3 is TGTGCCACCAGTGATGCCAAAACTAGCGGGGGGGTCCATGAGCAGTTCTTC.

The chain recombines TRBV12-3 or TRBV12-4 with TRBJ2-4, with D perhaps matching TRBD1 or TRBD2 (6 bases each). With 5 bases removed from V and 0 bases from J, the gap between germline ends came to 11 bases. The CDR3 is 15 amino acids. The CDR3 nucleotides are TGTGCCAGCAGTACCCGGGGGCTAGCCAAAAACATTCAGTACTTC. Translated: CASSTRGLAKNIQYF.

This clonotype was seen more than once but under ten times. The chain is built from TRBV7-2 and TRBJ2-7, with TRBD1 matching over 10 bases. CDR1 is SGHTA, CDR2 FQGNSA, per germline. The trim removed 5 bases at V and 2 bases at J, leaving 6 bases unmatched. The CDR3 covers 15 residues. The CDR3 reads CASSPVGQGTYEQYF. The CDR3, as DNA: TGTGCCAGCAGCCCTGTGGGACAGGGGACCTACGAGCAGTACTTC.

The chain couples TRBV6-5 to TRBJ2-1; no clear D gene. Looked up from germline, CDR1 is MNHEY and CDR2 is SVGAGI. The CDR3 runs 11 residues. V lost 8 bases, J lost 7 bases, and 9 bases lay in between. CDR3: CASRESNEQFF. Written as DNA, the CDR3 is TGTGCCAGCCGTGAGAGTAATGAGCAGTTCTTC.